The next 23 T cell receptor beta chains were all read from a single sample in a study of cytomegalovirus exposure and HLA in healthy donors (dated by TCRdb to about 2017). Library prep was done by the immunoSEQ multiplex PCR assay. A mixture of 60 forward primers for TCR Vbeta segments and 13 reverse primers for TCR Jbeta segments was used in the multiplex PCR. Imported from immuneACCESS, the table was reduced by TCRdb to in-frame sequences with V and J called. These copies leave out some clones; in studies compared against another copy, an unresolved V gene accounts for under half, and the cause of the remainder is not known. This sample lists under 200,000 clones; approximately 73% were detected once. The top ten clonotypes cover approximately 1.5% of the sample. The sample was PBMCs. The receptors were sampled from a man aged 50 or older in good health and CMV-seronegative.

This clone appeared a few times. The chain employs TRBV19 and TRBJ2-5, with 10 bases aligning to TRBD2. The CDR3 covers 15 residues. Germline-derived CDR1 and CDR2 are LNHDA and SQIVND (reference sequence). Trimming cost V 7 bases and J 3 bases; bases outside gene matches: 8. The chain's CDR3 is CASMASGGPKETQYF. The CDR3 DNA sequence: TGTGCCAGTATGGCTAGCGGGGGCCCTAAAGAGACCCAGTACTTC.

This clone came up a few times. V gene TRBV7-6 combines with J gene TRBJ1-3; D is ambiguous. Trimming removed 5 bases at V and 1 base at J, with 9 bases between. This CDR3 contains 14 residues. CDR1 SGHVS and CDR2 FNYEAQ come from the germline V gene. The CDR3 sequence: CASSPGTSGNTIYF. In nucleotides, the CDR3 is TGTGCCAGCAGCCCAGGAACGTCTGGAAACACCATATATTTT. Full variable domain (rest looked up from reference TRBV7-6 and TRBJ1-3): GAGVSQSPRYKVTKRGQDVALRCDPISGHVSLYWYRQALGQGPEFLTYFNYEAQQDKSGLPNDRFSAERPEGSISTLTIQRTEQRDSAMYRCASSPGTSGNTIYFGEGSWLTVV.

This clone was counted only a few times. The rearrangement links TRBV6-4 to TRBJ2-3; 11 positions agree with TRBD1. Germline V CDR1 and CDR2: MRHNA, SNTAGT. The CDR3 extends over 15 amino acids. V lost 0 bases to trimming and J lost 4 bases; unmatched junction nucleotides: 0. The DNA of the CDR3 is TGTGCCAGCAGTGACTCGGGACAGGGGGCAGATACGCAGTATTTT. Amino acids: CASSDSGQGADTQYF.

V usage is TRBV27 and J usage is TRBJ1-5, with D perhaps matching TRBD1 (5 bases). This CDR3 is built from 13 residues. The ends were cut back, 3 bases at V and 3 bases at J, with 6 bases in the middle. Germline loops: CDR1 MNHEY, CDR2 SMNVEV (reference sequence). The DNA of the CDR3 is TGTGCCAGCAGTTTGACAGTCAATCAGCCCCAGCATTTT. As protein: CASSLTVNQPQHF.

The chain carries TRBV11-3 and TRBJ2-3; 8 bases align to TRBD1. Trimming at V came to 3 bases and at J to 4 bases, leaving 3 bases not matched to a gene. CDR3 size: 14 residues. Germline CDR1 and CDR2: SGHNT and YENEEA. CDR3 in amino acids: CASSLGTGPDTQYF. In DNA, the CDR3 is TGTGCCAGCAGCTTGGGGACAGGACCAGATACGCAGTATTTT. Combining the CDR3 with reference TRBV11-3 and TRBJ2-3 gives the whole variable domain EAGVVQSPRYKIIEKKQPVAFWCNPISGHNTLYWYLQNLGQGPELLIRYENEEAVDDSQLPKDRFSAERLKGVDSTLKIQPAELGDSAVYLCASSLGTGPDTQYFGPGTRLTVL.

The J gene is TRBJ2-1, the V gene TRBV2, with 13 bases identical to TRBD2. Per germline, CDR1 SNHLY and CDR2 FYNNEI. J gave up 0 bases and V 10 bases, and 6 bases lay outside the gene matches. The CDR3 has 16 amino acids. CDR3: CATRTSGGLSYNEQFF. In DNA form, the CDR3 reads TGTGCCACCCGGACTAGCGGGGGACTCTCCTACAATGAGCAGTTCTTC.

CDR3 in DNA: TGCGCCAGCAGTCGGGGGGGACCGGCGGCTGAAGCTTTCTTT. It translates to CASSRGGPAAEAFF. V gene TRBV10-1 combines with J gene TRBJ1-1; tentative D call: TRBD1 (5 bases). Looked up from germline, CDR1 is WNHNN and CDR2 is SYGVQD (reference sequence). This CDR3 comprises 14 residues. Trimming took 5 bases from V and 6 from J, leaving 16 bases between them.

This clone has only one observation. V gene TRBV5-5 combines with J gene TRBJ2-7; 10 bases match TRBD1. The germline CDR1 and CDR2 sequences are SGHKS and YYEKEE (reference sequence). The CDR3 extends over 15 amino acids. The junction had 7 bases not matched to a gene; V was cut back by 4 bases and J by 3 bases. The CDR3 nucleotides are TGTGCCAGCAGCGGCCCGGACAGGGGGAACTACGAGCAGTACTTC. It specifies CASSGPDRGNYEQYF.

The table lists this clone with a few counts. V is TRBV6-5 and J is TRBJ1-1, with D possibly TRBD1 on 6 matching bases. Trimming shortened V by 0 bases and J by 4 bases, and 9 bases separated the two germline ends. The germline gives CDR1 MNHEY, CDR2 SVGAGI. The CDR3 has 14 amino acids. CDR3 region: CASSYSRGATEAFF. In DNA, the CDR3 is TGTGCCAGCAGTTACTCTCGGGGGGCCACTGAAGCTTTCTTT.

The genes are TRBV4-2 and TRBJ1-2; no reliable D call. Trimming cost V 0 bases and J 4 bases, with 15 bases left between them. The CDR3 is made up of 16 amino acids. Germline loops: CDR1 LGHNA, CDR2 YNFKEQ. CDR3 amino acids: CASSQEERERSYGYTF. The CDR3 DNA sequence: TGTGCCAGCAGCCAAGAAGAGAGGGAGAGGAGCTATGGCTACACCTTC.

V and J are TRBV7-2 and TRBJ1-4; 7 nucleotides line up with TRBD1. The germline V gene has CDR1 SGHTA and CDR2 FQGNSA. J was trimmed by 0 bases and V by 4 bases; bases with no gene match: 8. There are 17 residues in the CDR3. This chain's CDR3 is CASSSGQLSATNEKLFF. The CDR3 region has the DNA TGTGCCAGCAGCTCGGGACAGTTGTCTGCAACTAATGAAAAACTGTTTTTT.

The chain couples TRBV9 to TRBJ1-1, with D hard to call. The CDR3 covers 14 residues. CDR1 is SGDLS, CDR2 YYNGEE, per germline. Trimming took 0 bases from V and 5 from J, leaving 11 bases between them. The CDR3 region is CASSVGRGGTEAFF. In DNA, the CDR3 is TGTGCCAGCAGCGTAGGTCGGGGTGGGACTGAAGCTTTCTTT.

The genes are TRBV9 and TRBJ2-5, with 7 bases lining up with TRBD1. V dropped 0 bases and J dropped 9; count of bases not matched to a gene: 5. This CDR3 is 13 amino acids long. CDR1 is SGDLS, CDR2 YYNGEE, per germline. CDR3 region: CASSVEGARAQYF. The CDR3 coding sequence is TGTGCCAGCAGCGTAGAGGGGGCGCGGGCCCAGTACTTC.

This clone was recorded a few times. The CDR3 region is CASIGQSQGEQYF. CDR3 coding DNA: TGTGCCAGCATCGGGCAGTCTCAGGGGGAGCAGTACTTC. The V call is TRBV6-1, the J call TRBJ2-7; D is perhaps TRBD1 (6 bases). V was clipped by 7 bases and J by 7 bases, with 17 bases between them. CDR1 is MNHNS, CDR2 SASEGT, per germline. The CDR3 is 13 amino acids.

The chain combines TRBV6-4 with TRBJ1-1; D is possibly TRBD1 (6 bases). V lost 2 bases, J lost 1 base, and 8 bases lay in between. Germline V gene data show CDR1 as MRHNA and CDR2 as SNTAGT. The CDR3 loop spans 14 amino acids. In DNA, the CDR3 is TGTGCCAGCAGTGACCAGGGGCCGAACACTGAAGCTTTCTTT. It specifies CASSDQGPNTEAFF.

This clone has only one observation. This chain joins TRBV7-9 and TRBJ2-7, with D tentatively TRBD1 (6 bases). Germline CDR1 is SEHNR and CDR2 is FQNEAQ (reference sequence). Trimming cost V 5 bases and J 5 bases, with 7 bases left between them. The CDR3 consists of 11 residues. CDR3 nucleotide sequence: TGTGCCAGCAGCCGGGACAACGAGCAGTACTTC. Translated: CASSRDNEQYF.

The gene calls are TRBV19 and TRBJ2-2; TRBD2 is a possible D gene (6 bases). The CDR3 runs 16 residues. Germline V gene data show CDR1 as LNHDA and CDR2 as SQIVND (reference sequence). Trimming removed 5 bases at V and 5 bases at J, with 18 bases between. The CDR3, as DNA: TGTGCCAGTAGTCGAGGGTCGAGCGGAGGGACCGGGGAGCTGTTTTTT. Encoded protein: CASSRGSSGGTGELFF. The full variable domain, in which reference TRBV19 and TRBJ2-2 provide the parts outside the CDR3, is DGGITQSPKYLFRKEGQNVTLSCEQNLNHDAMYWYRQDPGQGLRLIYYSQIVNDFQKGDIAEGYSVSREKKESFPLTVTSAQKNPTAFYLCASSRGSSGGTGELFFGEGSRLTVL.

The genes are TRBV6-4 and TRBJ2-1; the match to TRBD1 covers 9 bases. The ends lost 6 bases at V and 8 bases at J; junction bases unmatched: 11. CDR1 is MRHNA, CDR2 SNTAGT, per germline. The CDR3 contains 15 residues. The CDR3: CASSKQGATGDEQFF. The CDR3 coding sequence is TGTGCCAGCAGCAAACAGGGGGCGACTGGGGATGAGCAGTTCTTC.

This clone was detected only a few times. The same CDR3 arises from other DNA sequences in this sample as well. CDR3 DNA: TGCGCCAGCAGCTTACAGGGGGAAGAGACCCAGTACTTC. Translated, it gives CASSLQGEETQYF. The chain is built from TRBV5-1 and TRBJ2-5, with 8 bases matching TRBD1. The germline V gene has CDR1 SGHRS and CDR2 YFSETQ. The CDR3 sequence is 13 residues long. The V and J ends lost 2 bases and 3 bases, in that order; junction bases with no gene match: 0.

The table lists this clone with a count of one. The rearrangement uses TRBV18 and TRBJ2-7; TRBD1 might be the D (5 bases). Per germline, CDR1 KGHSH and CDR2 LQKENI. The V end lost 4 bases, the J end lost 5 bases, and 9 bases lay between the germline ends. The length of the CDR3 is 12 residues. The CDR3 loop is CASSLLRDEQYF. CDR3 coding DNA: TGTGCCAGCTCACTACTCAGGGACGAGCAGTACTTC.

This chain links TRBV28 with TRBJ1-2, with TRBD1 matching 9 bases. The germline gives CDR1 MDHEN, CDR2 SYDVKM. The junction had 9 bases not matched to a gene; V was cut back by 5 bases and J by 8 bases. This CDR3 is 14 amino acids long. The CDR3 DNA sequence: TGTGCCAGCAGTCCCCGGAGGACAGGGGACGGCTACACCTTC. It is translated as CASSPRRTGDGYTF.

This sequence joins TRBV6-5 and TRBJ1-5, with TRBD1 matching over 12 bases. The V gene end was trimmed by 5 bases and the J gene end by 5 bases; junction bases not matched to a gene: 4. The CDR3 runs 15 residues. CDR1 is MNHEY and CDR2 is SVGAGI in the germline V gene. The CDR3, as DNA: TGTGCCAGCAGTGGGGACAGGGGGCGTCATCAGCCCCAGCATTTT. Amino acids: CASSGDRGRHQPQHF.

V and J are TRBV10-3 and TRBJ2-5; D remains unclear. Germline V gene sequence: CDR1 ENHRY, CDR2 SYGVKD. V shed 6 bases and J shed 2 bases, with 10 bases lying between them. The CDR3 consists of 13 residues. CDR3 in amino acids: CAISHSLQETQYF. Written as DNA, the CDR3 is TGTGCCATCAGCCACTCGTTACAAGAGACCCAGTACTTC.